This T cell receptor (beta chain) was recovered during a study of metastatic and nonmetastatic thyroid tumors. Study-wide findings and caveats: For both blood and tumor, malignant thyroid tumors reportedly showed significantly higher TCR beta diversity than benign nodules did.

Thyroid surgery had not been preceded by any treatment in any patient. There are 14 residues in the CDR3. Germline V gene lookup returns CDR1 MNHNS and CDR2 SASEGT. V shed 3 bases, J shed 5 bases, and the junction held 6 bases outside the gene matches. TCRdb re-called the PCR reads through MiXCR. Here the sample spans tens of thousands of clones, under 15% being singletons. This clone was picked up many times. Its antigen is as yet unknown. Sequencing input: tumor tissue. The source of this sequence is a female donor with papillary thyroid cancer or a benign thyroid nodule (not recorded which). Some clones in this sample may be carry-over from other donors' samples. J is TRBJ1-2 and V is TRBV6-1; 7 positions agree with TRBD1. The DNA for the CDR3 is TGTGCCAGCAGTGATTCCGGACAGGTTTATGGCTACACCTTC. This translates into CASSDSGQVYGYTF.